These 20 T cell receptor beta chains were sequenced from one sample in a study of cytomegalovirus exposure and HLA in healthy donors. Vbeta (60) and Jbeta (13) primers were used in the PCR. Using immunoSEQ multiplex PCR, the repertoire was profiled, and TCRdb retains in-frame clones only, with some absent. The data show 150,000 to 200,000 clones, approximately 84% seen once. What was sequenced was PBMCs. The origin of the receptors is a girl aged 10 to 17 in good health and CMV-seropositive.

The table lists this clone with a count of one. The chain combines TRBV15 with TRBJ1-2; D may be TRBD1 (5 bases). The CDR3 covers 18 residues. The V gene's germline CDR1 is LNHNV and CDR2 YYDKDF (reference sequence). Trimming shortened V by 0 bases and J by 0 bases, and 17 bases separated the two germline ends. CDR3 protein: CATSRDSGTSQTNYGYTF. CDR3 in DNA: TGTGCCACCAGCAGAGATTCGGGGACTAGCCAAACTAACTATGGCTACACCTTC.

In DNA, the CDR3 is TGTGCCAGCAGTGATGTGACAGCCAACTATGGCTACACCTTC. Protein product: CASSDVTANYGYTF. The chain joins TRBV2 to TRBJ1-2; D is perhaps TRBD1 (5 bases). Per the germline V gene, CDR1 is SNHLY and CDR2 is FYNNEI. The CDR3 is 14 amino acids. Trimming removed 3 bases from V and 2 bases from J, with 10 bases in between.

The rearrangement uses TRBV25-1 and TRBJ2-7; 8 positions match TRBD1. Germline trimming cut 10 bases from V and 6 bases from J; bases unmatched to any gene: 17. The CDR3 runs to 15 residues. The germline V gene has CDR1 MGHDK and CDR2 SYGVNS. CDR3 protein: CATLHTGTGGIEQYF. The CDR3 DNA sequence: TGTGCCACCCTACACACCGGGACAGGAGGAATCGAGCAGTACTTC.

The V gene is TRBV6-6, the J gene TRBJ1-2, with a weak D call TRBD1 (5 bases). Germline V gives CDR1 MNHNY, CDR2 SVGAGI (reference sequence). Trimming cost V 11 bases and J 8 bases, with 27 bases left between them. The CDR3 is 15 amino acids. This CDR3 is CASQNSGEGRGGYTF. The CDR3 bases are TGTGCCTCCCAAAACTCCGGGGAGGGGCGCGGGGGCTACACCTTC.

CDR3 sequence: CASSVAGGDSPLHF. The CDR3 nucleotides are TGTGCCAGCAGCGTAGCGGGGGGGGACTCACCCCTCCACTTT. This chain uses TRBV9 with TRBJ1-6, with D possibly being TRBD1 (5 bases). Germline V lookup: CDR1 SGDLS, CDR2 YYNGEE. The CDR3 loop spans 14 amino acids. V dropped 0 bases and J dropped 10 bases, with 11 bases sitting between them.

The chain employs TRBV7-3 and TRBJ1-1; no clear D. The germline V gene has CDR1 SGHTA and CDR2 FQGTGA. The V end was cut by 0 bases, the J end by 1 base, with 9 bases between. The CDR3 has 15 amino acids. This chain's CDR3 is CASSLTGVENTEAFF. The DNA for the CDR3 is TGTGCCAGCAGCTTAACTGGTGTAGAGAACACTGAAGCTTTCTTT.

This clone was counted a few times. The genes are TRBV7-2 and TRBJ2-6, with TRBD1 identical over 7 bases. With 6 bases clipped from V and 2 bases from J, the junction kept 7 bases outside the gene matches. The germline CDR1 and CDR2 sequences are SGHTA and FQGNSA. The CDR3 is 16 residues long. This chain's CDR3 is CASSAKGGAGANVLTF. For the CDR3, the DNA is TGTGCCAGCAGTGCTAAAGGGGGCGCTGGGGCCAACGTCCTGACTTTC.

This CDR3 is CASRIGDSHNSPLHF. CDR3 in DNA: TGTGCCAGCAGGATAGGGGACAGTCATAATTCACCCCTCCACTTT. The chain is built from TRBV2 and TRBJ1-6, with TRBD1 identical over 7 bases. Germline lookup yields CDR1 SNHLY and CDR2 FYNNEI. After removal of 6 bases from V and 5 bases from J, the junction contained 7 bases not matched to a gene. CDR3 length: 15 amino acids.

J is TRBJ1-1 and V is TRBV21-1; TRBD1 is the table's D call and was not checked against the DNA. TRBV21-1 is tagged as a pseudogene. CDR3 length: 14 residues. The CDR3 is CASRPDRENTEAFF. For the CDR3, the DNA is TGTGCCAGCAGACCAGACAGAGAGAACACTGAAGCTTTCTTT.

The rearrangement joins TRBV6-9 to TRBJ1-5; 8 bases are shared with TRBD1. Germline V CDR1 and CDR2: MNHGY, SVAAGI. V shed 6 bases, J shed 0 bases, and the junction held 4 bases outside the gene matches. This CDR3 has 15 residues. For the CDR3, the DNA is TGTGCCAGCAGGCGACAGGGGATTAGCAATCAGCCCCAGCATTTT. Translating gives CASRRQGISNQPQHF.

This CDR3 is CAISGEKRGALQFF. CDR3 DNA: TGTGCCATCAGTGGGGAAAAGCGGGGGGCTTTGCAGTTCTTC. The rearrangement links TRBV10-3 to TRBJ2-1; 9 nucleotides line up with TRBD2. The CDR3 spans 14 residues. With 4 bases clipped from V and 12 bases from J, the junction kept 10 bases outside the gene matches. From germline, CDR1 is ENHRY and CDR2 SYGVKD.

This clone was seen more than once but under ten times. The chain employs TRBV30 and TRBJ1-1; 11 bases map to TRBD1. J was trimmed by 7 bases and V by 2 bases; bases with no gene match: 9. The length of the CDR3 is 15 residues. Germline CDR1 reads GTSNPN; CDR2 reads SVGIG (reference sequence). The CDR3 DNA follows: TGTGCCTGGAGTTCCGGGACAGGGGGTTATAGTGAAGCTTTCTTT. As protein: CAWSSGTGGYSEAFF.

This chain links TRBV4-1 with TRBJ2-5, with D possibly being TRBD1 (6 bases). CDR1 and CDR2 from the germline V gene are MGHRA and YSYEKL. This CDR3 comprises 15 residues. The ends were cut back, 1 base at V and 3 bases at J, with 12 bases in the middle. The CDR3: CASSQGERTEETQYF. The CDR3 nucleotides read TGCGCCAGCAGCCAAGGGGAGAGGACAGAAGAGACCCAGTACTTC.

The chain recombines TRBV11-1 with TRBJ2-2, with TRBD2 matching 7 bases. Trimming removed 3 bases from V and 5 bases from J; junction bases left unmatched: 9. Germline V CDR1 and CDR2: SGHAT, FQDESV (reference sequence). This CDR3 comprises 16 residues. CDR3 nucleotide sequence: TGTGCCAGCAGCTTGGACATCCGGGGAGGGACCGGGGAGCTGTTTTTT. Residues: CASSLDIRGGTGELFF.

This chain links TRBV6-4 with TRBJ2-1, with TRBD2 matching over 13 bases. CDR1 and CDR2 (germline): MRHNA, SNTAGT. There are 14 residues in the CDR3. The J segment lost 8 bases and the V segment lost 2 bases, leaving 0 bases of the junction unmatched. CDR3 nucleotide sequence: TGTGCCAGCAGTGACGGACTAGCGGGGGATGAGCAGTTCTTC. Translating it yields CASSDGLAGDEQFF.

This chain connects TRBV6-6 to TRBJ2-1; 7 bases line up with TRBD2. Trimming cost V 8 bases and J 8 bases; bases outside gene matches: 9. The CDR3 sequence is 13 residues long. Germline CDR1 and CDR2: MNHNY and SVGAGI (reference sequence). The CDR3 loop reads CASLGGAGDEQFF. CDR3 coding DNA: TGTGCCAGCCTGGGAGGGGCTGGTGATGAGCAGTTCTTC.

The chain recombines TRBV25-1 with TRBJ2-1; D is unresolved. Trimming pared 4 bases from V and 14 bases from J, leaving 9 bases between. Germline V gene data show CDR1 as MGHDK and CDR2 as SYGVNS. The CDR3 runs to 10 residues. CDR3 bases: TGTGCCAGCAGTGGAGGAGTGGAGTTCTTC. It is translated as CASSGGVEFF.

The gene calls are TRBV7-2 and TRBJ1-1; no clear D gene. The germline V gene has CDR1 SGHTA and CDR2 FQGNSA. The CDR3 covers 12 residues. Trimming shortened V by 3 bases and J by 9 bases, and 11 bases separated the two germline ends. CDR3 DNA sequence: TGTGCCAGCAGCTTGGTAGAGGGTAAAGCTTTCTTT. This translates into CASSLVEGKAFF. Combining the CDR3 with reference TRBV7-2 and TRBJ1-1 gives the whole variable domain GAGVSQSPSNKVTEKGKDVELRCDPISGHTALYWYRQSLGQGLEFLIYFQGNSAPDKSGLPSDRFSAERTGGSVSTLTIQRTQQEDSAVYLCASSLVEGKAFFGQGTRLTVV.

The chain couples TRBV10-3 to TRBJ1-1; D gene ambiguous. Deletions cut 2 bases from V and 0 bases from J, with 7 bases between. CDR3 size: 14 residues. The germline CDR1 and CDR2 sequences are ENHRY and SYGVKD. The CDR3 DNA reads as TGTGCCATCAGTGAGGCGGAGATGAACACTGAAGCTTTCTTT. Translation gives CAISEAEMNTEAFF.

Written as DNA, the CDR3 is TGTGCCAGCAGTCAATCCCCTAGCGGGGGGGGAGATACGCAGTATTTT. This translates into CASSQSPSGGGDTQYF. V and J are TRBV6-4 and TRBJ2-3; 12 bases match TRBD2. This CDR3 contains 16 residues. The germline V gene has CDR1 MRHNA and CDR2 SNTAGT. The V segment lost 5 bases and the J segment 5 bases; nucleotides outside the gene matches: 8.